The clone carrying this TCR beta chain was found a few times. The antigen is undetermined. Mismatch with germline at one junction end may stem from a read error. This sample was included in a study of T cell repertoires in cytomegalovirus infection. Overall study: Public TCR beta signatures indicated both CMV infection and matching HLA type. Study results and caveats: Dominating the ex vivo response were HLA-C-restricted CMV-specific TCR beta clonotypes.

From the reads, TCRdb called clonotypes with MiXCR, one entry per CDR3 protein. Of about 320,000 distinct CDR3 sequences listed, over 7.5% are singletons. Germline V CDR1 and CDR2: SEHNR, FQNEAQ (reference sequence). This CDR3 has 16 residues. The rearrangement links TRBV7-9 to TRBJ1-4, with unresolved D. The specimen sequenced was PBMCs. The origin of this receptor is a human donor in good health (CMV status not recorded). Some clones in this sample may be carry-over from other donors' samples. The CDR3 protein is CASSFSGGSANEKLFF. The CDR3 coding sequence is TGTGCCAGCAGCTTCAGTGGAGGTTCAGCTAACGAAAAACTGTTTTTT.